The present T cell receptor beta chain was sequenced within a study of molecular identifiers for immune sequencing clone quantification. As previously described, bulk TCR libraries were made using listed TCR primers. Each CDR3 protein is one row after TCRdb ran MiXCR on the PCR reads. The sample consists of hundreds of thousands of distinct CDR3 sequences, roughly a quarter of them appearing once. This clonotype appeared many times. The sorting of naive CD8 T cells used the CD8+CD4-CCR7+CD45RA+ phenotype. This CDR3 region has 18 residues. V dropped 5 bases and J dropped 4 bases, with 28 bases sitting between them. The germline V gene encodes CDR1 SGHDT and CDR2 YYEEEE.

The receptor was isolated from a human donor in good health. Some libraries in this study had Jurkat cell RNA spiked in. This chain links TRBV5-6 with TRBJ2-7; D assignment may be TRBD1 or TRBD2 (6 bases each). Sequencing was carried out using naive CD8+ T cells from blood, with Jurkat cell RNA spiked in. Noted subset: FACS-sorted CD8+CD4-CCR7+CD45RA+ naive T cells. This CDR3 reads CASRDGGTAGKVEYEQYF. The CDR3 DNA is TGTGCCAGCAGGGATGGGGGCACGGCGGGAAAGGTGGAGTACGAGCAGTACTTC.